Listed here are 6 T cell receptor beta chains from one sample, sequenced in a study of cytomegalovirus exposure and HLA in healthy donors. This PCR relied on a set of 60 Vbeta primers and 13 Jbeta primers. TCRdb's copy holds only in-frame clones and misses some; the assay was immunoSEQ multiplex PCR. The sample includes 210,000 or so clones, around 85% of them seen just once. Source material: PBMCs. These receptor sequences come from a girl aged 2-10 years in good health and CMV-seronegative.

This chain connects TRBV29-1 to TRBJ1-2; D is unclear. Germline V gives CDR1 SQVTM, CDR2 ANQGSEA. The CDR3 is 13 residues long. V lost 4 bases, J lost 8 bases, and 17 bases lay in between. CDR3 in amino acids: CSVVAMAEGGYTF. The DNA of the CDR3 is TGCAGCGTTGTGGCCATGGCGGAGGGCGGCTACACCTTC.

The CDR3 region has the DNA TGTGCCAGCAGTTATCAGGGTTATGGCTACACCTTC. It yields the protein CASSYQGYGYTF. V and J are TRBV6-5 and TRBJ1-2; D is possibly TRBD1 (5 bases). V was cut by 3 bases and J by 5 bases, with 7 bases left in between. CDR1 MNHEY and CDR2 SVGAGI come from the germline V gene. The CDR3 is 12 residues long.

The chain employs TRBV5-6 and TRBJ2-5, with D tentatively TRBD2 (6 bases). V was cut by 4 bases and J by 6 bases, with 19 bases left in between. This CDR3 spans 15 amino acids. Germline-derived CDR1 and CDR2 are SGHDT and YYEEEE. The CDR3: CASSSRPRGSQTQYF. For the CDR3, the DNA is TGTGCCAGCAGCAGCCGACCCCGGGGGAGTCAGACCCAGTACTTC.

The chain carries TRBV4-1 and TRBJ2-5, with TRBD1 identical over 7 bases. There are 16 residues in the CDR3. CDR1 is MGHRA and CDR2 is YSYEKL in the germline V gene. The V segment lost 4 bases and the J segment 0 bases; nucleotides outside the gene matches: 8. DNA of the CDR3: TGCGCCAGCAGCCGCAACCACGGGACAGACCAAGAGACCCAGTACTTC. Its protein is CASSRNHGTDQETQYF.

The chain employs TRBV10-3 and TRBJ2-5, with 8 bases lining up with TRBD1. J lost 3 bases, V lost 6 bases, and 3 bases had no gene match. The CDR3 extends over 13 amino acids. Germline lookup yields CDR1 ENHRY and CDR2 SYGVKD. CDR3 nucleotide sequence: TGTGCCATCAGCTTGGACAGGGAAGAGACCCAGTACTTC. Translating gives CAISLDREETQYF.

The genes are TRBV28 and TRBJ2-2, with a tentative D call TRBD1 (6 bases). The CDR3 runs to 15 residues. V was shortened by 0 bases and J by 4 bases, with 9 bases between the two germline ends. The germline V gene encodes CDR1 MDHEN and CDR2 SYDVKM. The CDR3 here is CASSLWDRSTGELFF. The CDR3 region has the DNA TGTGCCAGCAGTTTATGGGACAGATCCACCGGGGAGCTGTTTTTT.